These 27 T cell receptor beta chains were all obtained from the same sample, sequenced in a study of cytomegalovirus exposure and HLA in healthy donors. The PCR was carried out with 60 Vbeta primers and 13 Jbeta primers. Generated by immunoSEQ multiplex PCR, the TCRdb table keeps only in-frame clones and is missing some. The sample consists of 170,000 or so clones, approximately 82% of them appearing once. Sequencing was done on a sample of PBMCs. Receptor source: a woman under 40 in good health and CMV-seronegative.

The V gene is TRBV6-5, the J gene TRBJ1-2; 8 bases are a match to TRBD1. CDR1 and CDR2 (germline): MNHEY, SVGAGI. V was clipped by 8 bases and J by 8 bases; unmatched bases: 16. The CDR3 length is 15 residues. This chain's CDR3 is CASRTDGTGEWGYTF. The CDR3, as DNA: TGTGCCAGCCGAACAGACGGGACAGGAGAGTGGGGCTACACCTTC.

The rearrangement joins TRBV6-5 to TRBJ1-4, with D unclear. CDR1 MNHEY and CDR2 SVGAGI come from the germline V gene. V was shortened by 6 bases and J by 6 bases, with 17 bases between the two germline ends. The CDR3 covers 15 residues. CDR3 amino acids: CASSPLINGDEKLFF. DNA for the CDR3: TGTGCCAGCAGCCCCCTTATAAACGGGGATGAAAAACTGTTTTTT.

This chain uses TRBV6-5 with TRBJ1-2; D remains unclear. V lost 11 bases and J lost 5, with 15 bases in between. The V gene's germline CDR1 is MNHEY and CDR2 SVGAGI. This CDR3 is 12 amino acids long. In nucleotides, the CDR3 is TGTGCCGCGAGCCCATCAAGATATGGCTACACCTTC. Its protein is CAASPSRYGYTF.

This clone was seen only a few times. The chain employs TRBV6-6 and TRBJ1-1; TRBD1 matches 7 bases. V was clipped by 6 bases and J by 6 bases; unmatched bases: 7. This CDR3 comprises 13 residues. CDR1 is MNHNY and CDR2 is SVGAGI in the germline V gene (reference sequence). This CDR3 is CASSLGQAPEAFF. CDR3 sequence (DNA): TGTGCCAGCAGCCTCGGACAGGCCCCTGAAGCTTTCTTT.

The rearrangement joins TRBV7-2 to TRBJ2-5; 9 bases match TRBD1. Per the germline V gene, CDR1 is SGHTA and CDR2 is FQGNSA. Trimming at V came to 4 bases and at J to 5 bases, leaving 8 bases not matched to a gene. This CDR3 spans 15 amino acids. The CDR3 loop is CASSSTGGAWETQYF. The DNA for the CDR3 is TGTGCCAGCAGCTCCACAGGGGGCGCTTGGGAGACCCAGTACTTC.

V and J are TRBV7-8 and TRBJ1-5; TRBD1 might be the D (5 bases). The germline gives CDR1 SGHVS, CDR2 FQNEAQ. The length of the CDR3 is 15 residues. Trimming pared 0 bases from V and 4 bases from J, leaving 10 bases between. The CDR3 reads CASSLAAGGNQPQHF. The CDR3 nucleotides read TGTGCCAGCAGCTTAGCAGCCGGGGGGAATCAGCCCCAGCATTTT.

CDR3 in DNA: TGTGCCAGCAGTGATGGGAGCGGGGGTAGGGAGACCCAGTACTTC. It codes for CASSDGSGGRETQYF. This rearrangement joins TRBV2 to TRBJ2-5; 8 bases fit TRBD2. The CDR3 is made up of 15 amino acids. Losses at the gene ends were 3 bases for V and 5 bases for J; bases not matched to a gene: 8. CDR1 is SNHLY, CDR2 FYNNEI, per germline.

V gene TRBV20-1 combines with J gene TRBJ1-5, with D hard to call. Germline V gene lookup returns CDR1 DFQATT and CDR2 SNEGSKA (reference sequence). This CDR3 has 9 residues. CDR3 coding DNA: TGCTCATCCCATGAGCCCCAGCATTTT. The encoded protein is CSSHEPQHF.

This rearrangement joins TRBV4-2 to TRBJ2-4; 9 bases are shared with TRBD1. With V trimmed by 6 bases and J by 0 bases, 6 bases remained unmatched. From germline, CDR1 is LGHNA and CDR2 YNFKEQ. The CDR3 covers 16 residues. The CDR3: CASSRTGGVAKNIQYF. The CDR3 DNA reads TGTGCCAGCAGTAGAACAGGGGGCGTAGCCAAAAACATTCAGTACTTC.

This rearrangement joins TRBV4-1 to TRBJ1-2; 8 bases agree with TRBD1. This CDR3 is built from 17 residues. Germline CDR1 reads MGHRA; CDR2 reads YSYEKL. Trimming cost V 5 bases and J 0 bases; bases outside gene matches: 11. The CDR3 DNA reads as TGCGCCAGCAGCTTCTCAAAAGGACAGGGTGCTAACTATGGCTACACCTTC. Residues: CASSFSKGQGANYGYTF.

With regard to this clone: At one boundary the junction diverges from the germline segment, which might be a read error. The rearrangement joins TRBV20-1 to TRBJ2-4; no clear D gene. CDR3 length: 11 residues. Germline-derived CDR1 and CDR2 are DFQATT and SNEGSKA (reference sequence). The CDR3 region is CSAPAKNSQYF. CDR3 nucleotides: TGCAGTGCGCCTGCAAAAAACAGTCAGTACTTC.

The chain carries TRBV6-5 and TRBJ2-7; TRBD1 is a possible D gene (6 bases). From germline, CDR1 is MNHEY and CDR2 SVGAGI. The CDR3 loop spans 14 amino acids. V dropped 2 bases and J dropped 2 bases, with 10 bases sitting between them. CDR3 protein: CASSYGQGPYEQYF. The CDR3 nucleotides are TGTGCCAGCAGTTACGGGCAGGGGCCCTACGAGCAGTACTTC.

This clone was detected only a few times. The chain couples TRBV19 to TRBJ1-3; D gene unclear. The germline gives CDR1 LNHDA, CDR2 SQIVND (reference sequence). This CDR3 has 14 amino acids. Trimming removed 1 base from V and 0 bases from J, with 4 bases in between. The CDR3 protein is CASSIAGSGNTIYF. The DNA of the CDR3 is TGTGCCAGTAGTATAGCGGGCTCTGGAAACACCATATATTTT.

The rearrangement uses TRBV29-1 and TRBJ2-7; weak D call: TRBD1 (6 bases). The CDR3 covers 13 residues. CDR1 SQVTM and CDR2 ANQGSEA come from the germline V gene. V was pared by 6 bases and J by 8 bases, with 20 bases between. CDR3 bases: TGCAGCGTCGAAAATGGCAGGGGAGAGAAGCAGTACTTC. Residues: CSVENGRGEKQYF.

The chain joins TRBV9 to TRBJ2-3, with TRBD2 matching 8 bases. The V gene's germline CDR1 is SGDLS and CDR2 YYNGEE. The CDR3 has 16 residues. V gave up 0 bases and J gave up 2 bases; unmatched junction bases: 5. Here the CDR3 DNA reads TGTGCCAGCAGCGTAGCCGGGAGGGCCTTCACAGATACGCAGTATTTT. It codes for CASSVAGRAFTDTQYF. The full variable domain, with the rest looked up from reference TRBV9 and TRBJ2-3, is DSGVTQTPKHLITATGQRVTLRCSPRSGDLSVYWYQQSLDQGLQFLIQYYNGEERAKGNILERFSAQQFPDLHSELNLSSLELGDSALYFCASSVAGRAFTDTQYFGPGTRLTVL.

The CDR3 sequence is CAWSTRGPNEQYF. For the CDR3, the DNA is TGTGCCTGGAGTACCAGGGGGCCGAACGAGCAGTACTTC. The rearrangement links TRBV30 to TRBJ2-7, with TRBD1 identical over 8 bases. Trimming at V came to 2 bases and at J to 5 bases, leaving 5 bases not matched to a gene. CDR3 size: 13 residues. In germline, CDR1 is GTSNPN, CDR2 SVGIG (reference sequence).

V and J are TRBV29-1 and TRBJ2-3; 12 bases are a match to TRBD2. With V trimmed by 7 bases and J by 4 bases, 6 bases remained unmatched. The CDR3 is made up of 14 amino acids. The germline V gene has CDR1 SQVTM and CDR2 ANQGSEA. The CDR3 DNA reads TGCAGCGGTCTACTAGCGGGGGGATCAGATACGCAGTATTTT. This translates into CSGLLAGGSDTQYF.

J is TRBJ2-1 and V is TRBV27, with 11 bases identical to TRBD1. With 3 bases clipped from V and 6 bases from J, the junction kept 4 bases outside the gene matches. Germline V gives CDR1 MNHEY, CDR2 SMNVEV (reference sequence). The CDR3 length is 15 residues. CDR3 DNA sequence: TGTGCCAGCAGTTTCGTTGGGACAGGGGGCAATGAGCAGTTCTTC. Translating gives CASSFVGTGGNEQFF.

The rearrangement uses TRBV5-6 and TRBJ1-1; D is possibly TRBD1 (6 bases). Germline assignment: CDR1 SGHDT and CDR2 YYEEEE. The length of the CDR3 is 18 residues. V was shortened by 2 bases and J by 0 bases, with 20 bases between the two germline ends. CDR3 nucleotides: TGTGCCAGCAGCTTCCCAAACTGGACAGATATTATGAACACTGAAGCTTTCTTT. Translated, it gives CASSFPNWTDIMNTEAFF.

V is TRBV19 and J is TRBJ2-1; D unclear. The CDR3 length is 11 residues. With 4 bases removed from V and 8 bases from J, the gap between germline ends came to 6 bases. The germline V gene encodes CDR1 LNHDA and CDR2 SQIVND (reference sequence). The chain's CDR3 is CASSTFYEQFF. CDR3 in DNA: TGTGCCAGTAGTACCTTCTATGAGCAGTTCTTC.

This chain links TRBV6-6 with TRBJ1-4, with 7 bases aligning to TRBD1. The germline CDR1 and CDR2 sequences are MNHNY and SVGAGI (reference sequence). Trimming took 6 bases from V and 6 from J; bases not matched to a gene: 7. This CDR3 is 14 amino acids long. The CDR3 DNA is TGTGCCAGCAGCCCCCAGGGGGTGGATGAAAAACTGTTTTTT. Its protein product is CASSPQGVDEKLFF.

The chain employs TRBV7-9 and TRBJ2-1; D might be TRBD2 (6 bases). V shed 4 bases and J shed 2 bases, with 18 bases lying between them. CDR3 length equals 17 residues. Germline CDR1 reads SEHNR; CDR2 reads FQNEAQ (reference sequence). The CDR3 DNA reads TGTGCCAGCAGCTCAACTCATACGGGAGTCCCCTACAATGAGCAGTTCTTC. Amino acid sequence: CASSSTHTGVPYNEQFF.

The J gene is TRBJ2-4, the V gene TRBV13; 12 bases fit TRBD2. Germline V gives CDR1 PRHDT, CDR2 FYEKMQ (reference sequence). The V gene end was trimmed by 4 bases and the J gene end by 4 bases; junction bases not matched to a gene: 2. CDR3 size: 15 residues. The CDR3 DNA reads as TGTGCCAGCAGCTACGGACTAGCGGGGAAAAACATTCAGTACTTC. Amino acids: CASSYGLAGKNIQYF.

This chain connects TRBV29-1 to TRBJ2-1, with 8 bases matching TRBD1. The CDR3 is made up of 12 amino acids. Germline CDR1 is SQVTM and CDR2 is ANQGSEA. Losses at the gene ends were 7 bases for V and 14 bases for J; bases not matched to a gene: 13. CDR3 in DNA: TGCAGCGCCTTGGACAGGGAGGTAGTGGAGTTCTTC. This gives the protein CSALDREVVEFF.

The V gene is TRBV10-3, the J gene TRBJ1-1, with 9 bases fitting TRBD1. Germline CDR1 ENHRY, CDR2 SYGVKD. The CDR3 has 14 residues. J was trimmed by 5 bases and V by 10 bases; bases with no gene match: 11. This CDR3 reads CATAAGTGRTEAFF. CDR3 in DNA: TGTGCCACCGCCGCCGGGACAGGGAGAACTGAAGCTTTCTTT.

The chain carries TRBV10-2 and TRBJ2-4; 13 bases fit TRBD2. Germline V gives CDR1 WSHSY, CDR2 SAAADI. The V gene end was trimmed by 8 bases and the J gene end by 1 base; junction bases not matched to a gene: 11. The CDR3 length is 18 residues. The CDR3 nucleotides read TGCGCCAGCGGAAGACTAGCGGGGGGTCCCAAGGCCAAAAACATTCAGTACTTC. Its protein is CASGRLAGGPKAKNIQYF.

This chain uses TRBV7-2 with TRBJ2-2, with 10 bases aligning to TRBD2. Germline trimming cut 5 bases from V and 1 base from J; bases unmatched to any gene: 10. From germline, CDR1 is SGHTA and CDR2 FQGNSA. This CDR3 spans 18 amino acids. Written as DNA, the CDR3 is TGTGCCAGCAGCAAAGGGGTCCTAGCGGGGGTGAACACCGGGGAGCTGTTTTTT. Translation: CASSKGVLAGVNTGELFF.